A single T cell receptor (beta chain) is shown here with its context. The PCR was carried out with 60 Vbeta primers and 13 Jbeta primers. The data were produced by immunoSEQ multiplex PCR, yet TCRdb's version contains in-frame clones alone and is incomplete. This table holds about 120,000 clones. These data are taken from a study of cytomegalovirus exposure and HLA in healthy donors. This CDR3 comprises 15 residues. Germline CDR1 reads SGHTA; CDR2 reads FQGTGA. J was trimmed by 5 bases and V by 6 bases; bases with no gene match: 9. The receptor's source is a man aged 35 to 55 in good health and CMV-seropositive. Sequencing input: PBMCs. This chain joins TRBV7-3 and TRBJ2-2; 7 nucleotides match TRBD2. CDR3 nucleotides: TGTGCCAGCAGGGAAGGGGAGGGCCGTACCGGGGAGCTGTTTTTT. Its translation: CASREGEGRTGELFF.